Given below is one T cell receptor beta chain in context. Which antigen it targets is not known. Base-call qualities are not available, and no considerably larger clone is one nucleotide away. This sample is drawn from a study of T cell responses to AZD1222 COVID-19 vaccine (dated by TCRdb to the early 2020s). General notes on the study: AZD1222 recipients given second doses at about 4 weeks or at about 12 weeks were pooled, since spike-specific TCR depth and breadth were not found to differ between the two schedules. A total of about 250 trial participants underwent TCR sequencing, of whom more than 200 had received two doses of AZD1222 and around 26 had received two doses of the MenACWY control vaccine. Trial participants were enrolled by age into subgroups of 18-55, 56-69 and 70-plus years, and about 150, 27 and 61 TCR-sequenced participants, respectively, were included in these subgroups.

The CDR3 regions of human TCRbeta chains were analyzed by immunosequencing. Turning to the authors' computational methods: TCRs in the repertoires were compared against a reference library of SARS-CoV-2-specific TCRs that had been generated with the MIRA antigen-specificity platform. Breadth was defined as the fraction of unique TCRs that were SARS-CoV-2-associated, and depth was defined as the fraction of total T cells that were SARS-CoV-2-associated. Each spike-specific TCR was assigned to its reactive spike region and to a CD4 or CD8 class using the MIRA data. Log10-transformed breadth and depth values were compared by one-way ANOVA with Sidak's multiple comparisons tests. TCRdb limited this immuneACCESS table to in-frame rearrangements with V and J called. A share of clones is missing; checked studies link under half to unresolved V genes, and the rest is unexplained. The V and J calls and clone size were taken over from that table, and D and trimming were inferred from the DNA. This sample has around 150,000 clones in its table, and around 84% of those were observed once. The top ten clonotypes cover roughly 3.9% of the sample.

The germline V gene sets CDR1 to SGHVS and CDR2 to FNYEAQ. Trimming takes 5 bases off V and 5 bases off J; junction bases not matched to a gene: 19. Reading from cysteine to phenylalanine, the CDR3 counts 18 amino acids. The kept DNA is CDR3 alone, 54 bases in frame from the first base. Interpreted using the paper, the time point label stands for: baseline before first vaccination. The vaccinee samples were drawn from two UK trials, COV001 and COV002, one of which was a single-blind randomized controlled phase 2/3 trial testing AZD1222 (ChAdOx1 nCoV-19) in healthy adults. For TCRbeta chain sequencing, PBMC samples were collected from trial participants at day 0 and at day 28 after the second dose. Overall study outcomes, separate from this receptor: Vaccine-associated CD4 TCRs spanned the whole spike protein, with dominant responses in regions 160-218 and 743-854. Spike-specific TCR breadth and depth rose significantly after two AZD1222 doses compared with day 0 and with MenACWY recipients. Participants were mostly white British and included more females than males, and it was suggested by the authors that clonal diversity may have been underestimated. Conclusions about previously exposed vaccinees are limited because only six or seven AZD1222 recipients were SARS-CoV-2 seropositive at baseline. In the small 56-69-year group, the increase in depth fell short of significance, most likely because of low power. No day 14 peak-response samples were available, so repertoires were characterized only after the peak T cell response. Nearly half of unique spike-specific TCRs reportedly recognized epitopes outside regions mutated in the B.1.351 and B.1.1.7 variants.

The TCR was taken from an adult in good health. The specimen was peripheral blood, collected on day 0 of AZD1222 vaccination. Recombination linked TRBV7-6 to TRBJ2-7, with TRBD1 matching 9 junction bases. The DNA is TGTGCCAGCAGCCACGTAGGTGGACAGGGGCGTCTGGGCGACGAGCAGTACTTC. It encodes CASSHVGGQGRLGDEQYF.